This is a list of T cell receptor beta chains from one sample in a study of response to subunit inactivated influenza vaccine. One entry per CDR3 protein results from TCRdb running MiXCR on the RT-PCR reads. In the table there are approximately 500,000 distinct CDR3 sequences, roughly 13% of which are singletons. The sample was PBMCs from blood, taken roughly 6 weeks after vaccination. These receptors all come from a man in his fifties who received an inactivated influenza vaccine. Each CDR3 is given with its conserved first and last residue. Each record gives: J gene, V gene, clone size, D gene, CDR3 DNA, CDR3 protein. A D gene is named only where the DNA matches it firmly. Only some rows state a clone size, as once, few, many or a class for expanded clones.

j_call: TRBJ2-7
v_call: TRBV10-3
clone_size: many
d_call: .
cdr3_nt: TGTGCCATCAGTGGTCGCCGGCCCAGTGAGTTTAAGTACGAGCAGTACTTC
cdr3_aa: CAISGRRPSEFKYEQYF

j_call: TRBJ2-7
v_call: TRBV6-1
clone_size: few
d_call: TRBD1
cdr3_nt: TGTGCCAGCAGAAAGACAGGGGGAGGCGAGCAGTACTTC
cdr3_aa: CASRKTGGGEQYF

j_call: TRBJ2-1
v_call: TRBV24-1
clone_size: many
d_call: TRBD1
cdr3_nt: TGTGCCACCAGTGATTTTAAGGACAGGGCCGACAATGAGCAGTTCTTC
cdr3_aa: CATSDFKDRADNEQFF

j_call: TRBJ2-5
v_call: TRBV20-1
clone_size: .
d_call: TRBD2
cdr3_nt: TGCAGTGCTAGAGATTCGCGGGGGGCAGAGACCCAGTACTTC
cdr3_aa: CSARDSRGAETQYF

j_call: TRBJ2-1
v_call: TRBV4-2
clone_size: few
d_call: .
cdr3_nt: TGTGCCAGCAGCCAAGGGTCGCTGGCGGGGCCCCCCTACAATGAGCAGTTCTTC
cdr3_aa: CASSQGSLAGPPYNEQFF

j_call: TRBJ2-3
v_call: TRBV10-3
clone_size: few
d_call: TRBD2
cdr3_nt: TGTGCCACCTCCTTGCAGCGGGGTAGCACAGATACGCAGTATTTT
cdr3_aa: CATSLQRGSTDTQYF

j_call: TRBJ2-7
v_call: TRBV6-5
clone_size: .
d_call: .
cdr3_nt: TGTGCCAGCAGCTATGGACGGGGCCCCTACGGGCAGTACTTC
cdr3_aa: CASSYGRGPYGQYF

j_call: TRBJ1-2
v_call: TRBV6-6
clone_size: many
d_call: TRBD1
cdr3_nt: TGTGCCAGCAGCCCGGACAGGCCCTATGGCTACACCTTC
cdr3_aa: CASSPDRPYGYTF

j_call: TRBJ2-2
v_call: TRBV5-1
clone_size: .
d_call: TRBD1
cdr3_nt: TGCGCCAGCAGCGGTGGACAGGCCGTCGGCACCGGGGAGCTGTTTTTT
cdr3_aa: CASSGGQAVGTGELFF

j_call: TRBJ1-5
v_call: TRBV12-3/TRBV12-4
clone_size: .
d_call: TRBD1
cdr3_nt: TGTGCCAGCAGTTCCACAGGGGGTCAGCCCCAGCATTTT
cdr3_aa: CASSSTGGQPQHF

j_call: TRBJ2-3
v_call: TRBV7-2
clone_size: .
d_call: TRBD1
cdr3_nt: TGTGCCAGCGGCGTCTACCGGGACAGGGGGGATACGCAGTATTTT
cdr3_aa: CASGVYRDRGDTQYF

j_call: TRBJ2-5
v_call: TRBV12-3/TRBV12-4
clone_size: .
d_call: .
cdr3_nt: TGTGCCAGCAGTTTCGCGCTGGGAGAGACCCAGTACTTC
cdr3_aa: CASSFALGETQYF

j_call: TRBJ1-3
v_call: TRBV28
clone_size: .
d_call: .
cdr3_nt: TGTGCCAGCAGGACACTAAACACCATATATTTT
cdr3_aa: CASRTLNTIYF

j_call: TRBJ2-1
v_call: TRBV12-3/TRBV12-4
clone_size: .
d_call: TRBD2
cdr3_nt: TGTGCCAGCAGAAGCGGGGGGGCGGGGAATGAGCAGTTCTTC
cdr3_aa: CASRSGGAGNEQFF

j_call: TRBJ2-3
v_call: TRBV20-1
clone_size: many
d_call: TRBD2
cdr3_nt: TGCAGTGCTGGGGGGGTTGCTAGCGGGAGCACAGATACGCAGTATTTT
cdr3_aa: CSAGGVASGSTDTQYF

j_call: TRBJ2-7
v_call: TRBV2
clone_size: .
d_call: .
cdr3_nt: TGTGCCAGCAGTGATCCGGGGGCCAGGGCATGGGAGCAGTACTTC
cdr3_aa: CASSDPGARAWEQYF

j_call: TRBJ1-3
v_call: TRBV6-4
clone_size: .
d_call: .
cdr3_nt: TGTGCCAGCAGTGCCTGGGGGAACACCATATATTTT
cdr3_aa: CASSAWGNTIYF

j_call: TRBJ2-2
v_call: TRBV20-1
clone_size: many
d_call: .
cdr3_nt: TGCAGTGCTAGAGAGCCCCATCGGCCCCTGGGGGAGCTGTTTTTT
cdr3_aa: CSAREPHRPLGELFF

j_call: TRBJ1-6
v_call: TRBV9
clone_size: .
d_call: .
cdr3_nt: TGTGCCAGCAGCGTCGCTCCCGACAGGTATAATTCACCCCTCCACTTT
cdr3_aa: CASSVAPDRYNSPLHF

j_call: TRBJ2-1
v_call: TRBV5-1
clone_size: many
d_call: TRBD1
cdr3_nt: TGCGCCAGCAGACAAGGGACAGCCAGCTCCTACAATGAGCAGTTCTTC
cdr3_aa: CASRQGTASSYNEQFF

j_call: TRBJ2-1
v_call: TRBV4-3
clone_size: .
d_call: TRBD2
cdr3_nt: TGCGCCAGCAGCCATGTTCCCGGGACTAGCGGGAGGAATGAGCAGTTCTTC
cdr3_aa: CASSHVPGTSGRNEQFF

j_call: TRBJ2-5
v_call: TRBV5-5
clone_size: many
d_call: TRBD2
cdr3_nt: TGTGCCAGCAGGAACATACTAGCGGGAGGGCCAGGAGAGACCCAGTACTTC
cdr3_aa: CASRNILAGGPGETQYF

j_call: TRBJ2-1
v_call: TRBV7-9
clone_size: few
d_call: .
cdr3_nt: TGTGCCAGCAGCACCGGGACCACCGTAAGGTCCTACAATGAGCAGTTCTTC
cdr3_aa: CASSTGTTVRSYNEQFF

j_call: TRBJ2-1
v_call: TRBV20-1
clone_size: .
d_call: .
cdr3_nt: TGCAGTGCTAGAGATCTCGGGCGTGGGCAGTTCTTC
cdr3_aa: CSARDLGRGQFF

j_call: TRBJ2-1
v_call: TRBV29-1
clone_size: .
d_call: TRBD1
cdr3_nt: TGCAGCGTTGAAGAAGTAGGACAGGGGGCTTATGAGCAGTTCTTC
cdr3_aa: CSVEEVGQGAYEQFF

j_call: TRBJ2-3
v_call: TRBV6-2/TRBV6-3
clone_size: .
d_call: .
cdr3_nt: TGTGCCAGCAGTTTAGGGACGGCGAGGTATTTT
cdr3_aa: CASSLGTARYF

j_call: TRBJ2-3
v_call: TRBV5-1
clone_size: few
d_call: .
cdr3_nt: TGCGCCAGCAGCCATACGAGCTTTGATACGCAGTATTTT
cdr3_aa: CASSHTSFDTQYF

j_call: TRBJ2-7
v_call: TRBV6-1
clone_size: few
d_call: TRBD1
cdr3_nt: TGTGCCAGCAGTGGGGACAGGGAGGGCTACGAGCAGTACTTC
cdr3_aa: CASSGDREGYEQYF

j_call: TRBJ2-7
v_call: TRBV20-1
clone_size: .
d_call: .
cdr3_nt: TGCAGTGCTAGAGTTGGTGGCCCCTACGAGCAGTACTTC
cdr3_aa: CSARVGGPYEQYF

j_call: TRBJ2-1
v_call: TRBV4-1
clone_size: .
d_call: TRBD1
cdr3_nt: TGCGCCAGCAGTCTATCGGACAGGGTCAATGAGCAGTTCTTC
cdr3_aa: CASSLSDRVNEQFF

j_call: TRBJ2-1
v_call: TRBV7-2
clone_size: few
d_call: TRBD2
cdr3_nt: TGTGCCACCAGACTAGCGGGGGGATCTGAGCAGTTCTTC
cdr3_aa: CATRLAGGSEQFF

j_call: TRBJ1-2
v_call: TRBV28
clone_size: many
d_call: TRBD1
cdr3_nt: TGTGCCAGCAGTTGGGGACAGAACTATGGCTACACCTTC
cdr3_aa: CASSWGQNYGYTF

j_call: TRBJ1-5
v_call: TRBV12-3/TRBV12-4
clone_size: few
d_call: .
cdr3_nt: TGTGCCAGCAGTTTCGAAGGAAGCAATCAGCCCCAGCATTTT
cdr3_aa: CASSFEGSNQPQHF

j_call: TRBJ2-1
v_call: TRBV20-1
clone_size: .
d_call: TRBD2
cdr3_nt: TGCAGTGCTAGGGATGTTTTCGTGGGGACTAGCTACAATGAGCAGTTCTTC
cdr3_aa: CSARDVFVGTSYNEQFF

j_call: TRBJ2-5
v_call: TRBV3-1
clone_size: .
d_call: .
cdr3_nt: TGTGCCAGCAGCCGGATGAGAAACCAAGAGACCCAGTACTTC
cdr3_aa: CASSRMRNQETQYF

j_call: TRBJ2-7
v_call: TRBV28
clone_size: many
d_call: TRBD2
cdr3_nt: TGTGCCACCTCGGGGGGAGCGTCCTACGAGCAGTACTTC
cdr3_aa: CATSGGASYEQYF

j_call: TRBJ2-3
v_call: TRBV5-1
clone_size: .
d_call: .
cdr3_nt: TGCGCCAGCAGGGGGATCCGAGCAGATACGCAGTATTTT
cdr3_aa: CASRGIRADTQYF

j_call: TRBJ1-2
v_call: TRBV7-8
clone_size: many
d_call: TRBD1
cdr3_nt: TGTGCCAGCAGCTTCGGGGGACAGGCGAACTATGGCTACACCTTC
cdr3_aa: CASSFGGQANYGYTF

j_call: TRBJ2-1
v_call: TRBV20-1
clone_size: few
d_call: TRBD2
cdr3_nt: TGCAGTGCTACCGGGACTAGCGGCTTGGGCAATGAGCAGTTCTTC
cdr3_aa: CSATGTSGLGNEQFF

j_call: TRBJ2-7
v_call: TRBV4-1
clone_size: .
d_call: TRBD2
cdr3_nt: TGCGCCAGCAGCCAAGTAACTAGCGATTACGAGCAGTACTTC
cdr3_aa: CASSQVTSDYEQYF

j_call: TRBJ1-2
v_call: TRBV20-1
clone_size: .
d_call: .
cdr3_nt: TGCAGTGCTAGAAAGGGGAGTGGGGATGGCTACACCTTC
cdr3_aa: CSARKGSGDGYTF

j_call: TRBJ2-1
v_call: TRBV6-2/TRBV6-3
clone_size: .
d_call: TRBD1
cdr3_nt: TGTGCCAGCAGTTACTCTCGGGACAGGGGTTTTGAGCAGTTCTTC
cdr3_aa: CASSYSRDRGFEQFF

j_call: TRBJ2-3
v_call: TRBV20-1
clone_size: many
d_call: TRBD2
cdr3_nt: TGCAGTGCTAGAGTTGCTAGCGGGACCTCAGATACGCAGTATTTT
cdr3_aa: CSARVASGTSDTQYF

j_call: TRBJ2-2
v_call: TRBV3-1
clone_size: .
d_call: .
cdr3_nt: TGTGCCAGCAGCCAACTGTGGGCAGGGCAGGGGAACACCGGGGAGCTGTTTTTT
cdr3_aa: CASSQLWAGQGNTGELFF

j_call: TRBJ2-1
v_call: TRBV28
clone_size: .
d_call: .
cdr3_nt: TGTGCCAGCAGAATTGAGAGGGGCCACTACAATGAGCAGTTCTTC
cdr3_aa: CASRIERGHYNEQFF

j_call: TRBJ1-1
v_call: TRBV6-1
clone_size: many
d_call: .
cdr3_nt: TGTGCCAGCAGTGTTCTTAGAATGAACACTGAAGCTTTCTTT
cdr3_aa: CASSVLRMNTEAFF

j_call: TRBJ2-1
v_call: TRBV10-3
clone_size: .
d_call: .
cdr3_nt: TGTGCCATCAGTGAAAAGGGTTACAATGAGCAGTTCTTC
cdr3_aa: CAISEKGYNEQFF

j_call: TRBJ2-3
v_call: TRBV20-1
clone_size: .
d_call: TRBD2
cdr3_nt: TGCAGTGCTACGGGGGGTGGGAAGGATACGCAGTATTTT
cdr3_aa: CSATGGGKDTQYF

j_call: TRBJ2-5
v_call: TRBV20-1
clone_size: .
d_call: TRBD2
cdr3_nt: TGCAGTGCCACCGGGACTAGCGGGAGGGAACAAGAGACCCAGTACTTC
cdr3_aa: CSATGTSGREQETQYF

j_call: TRBJ2-2
v_call: TRBV11-2
clone_size: .
d_call: .
cdr3_nt: TGTGCCAGCAGCTATACAGCCTCGAACACCGGGGAGCTGTTTTTT
cdr3_aa: CASSYTASNTGELFF

j_call: TRBJ2-1
v_call: TRBV6-5
clone_size: many
d_call: .
cdr3_nt: TGTGCCAGCAGTTACGCCCCGAGCTCCTACAATGAGCAGTTCTTC
cdr3_aa: CASSYAPSSYNEQFF

j_call: TRBJ1-5
v_call: TRBV20-1
clone_size: few
d_call: TRBD1
cdr3_nt: TGCAGTGCTACCCCGACAGGGCGTCAGCCCCAGCATTTT
cdr3_aa: CSATPTGRQPQHF

j_call: TRBJ2-5
v_call: TRBV10-3
clone_size: few
d_call: TRBD1
cdr3_nt: TGTGCCATCAGTGGACAGGGTAGGGAAGAGACCCAGTACTTC
cdr3_aa: CAISGQGREETQYF

j_call: TRBJ2-1
v_call: TRBV29-1
clone_size: many
d_call: TRBD1
cdr3_nt: TGCAGCGTTTCCGGGACAGGAACTTCCAATGAGCAGTTCTTC
cdr3_aa: CSVSGTGTSNEQFF

j_call: TRBJ2-7
v_call: TRBV15
clone_size: few
d_call: .
cdr3_nt: TGTGCCACCAGCAGAGGCGGCAGATTCTACGAGCAGTACTTC
cdr3_aa: CATSRGGRFYEQYF

j_call: TRBJ2-5
v_call: TRBV29-1
clone_size: few
d_call: TRBD2
cdr3_nt: TGCAGCGTCGCCTCTAGCGGCCCCCAAGAGACCCAGTACTTC
cdr3_aa: CSVASSGPQETQYF

j_call: TRBJ2-2
v_call: TRBV12-3/TRBV12-4
clone_size: few
d_call: TRBD2
cdr3_nt: TGTGCCAGCAAACTAGCGGGGGACACCGGGGAGCTGTTTTTT
cdr3_aa: CASKLAGDTGELFF

j_call: TRBJ1-6
v_call: TRBV6-5
clone_size: .
d_call: TRBD1
cdr3_nt: TGTGCCAGCACTTCGACAGGGAGTTCACCCCTCCACTTT
cdr3_aa: CASTSTGSSPLHF